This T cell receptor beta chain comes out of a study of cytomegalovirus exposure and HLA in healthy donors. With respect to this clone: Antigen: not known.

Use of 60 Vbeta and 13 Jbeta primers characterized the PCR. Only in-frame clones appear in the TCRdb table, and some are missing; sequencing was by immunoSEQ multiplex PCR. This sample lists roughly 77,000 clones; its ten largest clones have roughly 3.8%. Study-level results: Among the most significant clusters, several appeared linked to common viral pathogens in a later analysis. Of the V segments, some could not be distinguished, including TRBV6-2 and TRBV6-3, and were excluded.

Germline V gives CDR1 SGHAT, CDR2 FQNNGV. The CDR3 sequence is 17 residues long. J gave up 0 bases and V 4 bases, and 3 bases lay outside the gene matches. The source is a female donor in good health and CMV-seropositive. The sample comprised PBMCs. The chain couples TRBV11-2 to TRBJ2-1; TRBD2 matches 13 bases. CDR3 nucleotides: TGTGCCAGCAGCTCCCGGACTAGCGGGGGCTCCTACAATGAGCAGTTCTTC. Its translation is CASSSRTSGGSYNEQFF.